This T cell receptor (beta chain) was captured by sequencing in a study of OX40 agonist ivuxolimab in advanced cancers. Profiled with immunoSEQ multiplex PCR; TCRdb holds only in-frame clones, not every one. The profile shows about 47,000 clones, around 80% of them singletons. This clone has a handful of counts. The germline V gene encodes CDR1 SEHNR and CDR2 FQNEAQ (reference sequence). CDR3 length: 14 residues. Trimming removed 4 bases at V and 7 bases at J, with 16 bases between. The material was CD4+ or CD8+ T cells sorted from blood, obtained in a trial of the OX40 agonist ivuxolimab. This receptor was identified in an adult with an advanced solid tumor such as melanoma, head and neck, liver or kidney cancer. This chain uses TRBV7-9 with TRBJ1-2; D gene ambiguous. CDR3: CASSSPQELSGYTF. In nucleotides, the CDR3 is TGTGCCAGCAGCTCGCCCCAGGAGCTATCTGGCTACACCTTC.